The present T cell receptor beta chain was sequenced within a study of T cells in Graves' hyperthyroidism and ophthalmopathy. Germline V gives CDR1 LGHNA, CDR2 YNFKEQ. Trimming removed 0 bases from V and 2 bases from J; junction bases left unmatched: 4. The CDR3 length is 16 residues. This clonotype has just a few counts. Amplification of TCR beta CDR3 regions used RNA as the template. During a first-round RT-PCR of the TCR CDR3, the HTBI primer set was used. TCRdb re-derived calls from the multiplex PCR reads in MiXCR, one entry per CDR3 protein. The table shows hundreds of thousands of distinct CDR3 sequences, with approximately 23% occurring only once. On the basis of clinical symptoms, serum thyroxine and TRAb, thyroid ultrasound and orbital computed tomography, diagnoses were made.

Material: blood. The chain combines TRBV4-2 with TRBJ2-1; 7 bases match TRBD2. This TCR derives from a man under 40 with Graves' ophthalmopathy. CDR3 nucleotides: TGTGCCAGCAGCCAAGACCGGGACTACACCTACAATGAGCAGTTCTTC. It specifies CASSQDRDYTYNEQFF.